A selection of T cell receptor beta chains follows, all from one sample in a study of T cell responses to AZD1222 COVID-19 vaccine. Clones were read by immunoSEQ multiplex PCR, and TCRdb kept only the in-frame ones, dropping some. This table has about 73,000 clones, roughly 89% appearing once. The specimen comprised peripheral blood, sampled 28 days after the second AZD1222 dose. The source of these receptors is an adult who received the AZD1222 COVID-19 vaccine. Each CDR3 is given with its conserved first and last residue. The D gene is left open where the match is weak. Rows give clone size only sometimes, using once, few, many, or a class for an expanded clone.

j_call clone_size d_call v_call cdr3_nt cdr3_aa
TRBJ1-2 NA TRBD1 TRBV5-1 TGCGCCAGCAGCTTGGCCGGGGGACAGGTGAGCTATGGCTACACCTTC CASSLAGGQVSYGYTF
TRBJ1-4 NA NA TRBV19 TGTGCCAGTAGCCGAATTTGGGGAACCGGGGAAAAACTGTTTTTT CASSRIWGTGEKLFF
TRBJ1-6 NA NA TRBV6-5 TGTGCCAGCAGGGGAGGGACCTTAGAGAATTCACCCCTCCACTTT CASRGGTLENSPLHF
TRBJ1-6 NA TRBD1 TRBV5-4 TGTGCCAGCAGCTCGCCTCAGGGGGAGAATTCACCCCTCCACTTT CASSSPQGENSPLHF
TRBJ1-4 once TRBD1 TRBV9 TGTGCCAGCAGCGTAGGAGGGAAGGGGGCCTCCCCCAAACTGTTTTTT CASSVGGKGASPKLFF
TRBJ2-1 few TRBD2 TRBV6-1 TGTGCCAGCAGTGAGACTAGCGGGAGGGGGAATGAGCAGTTCTTC CASSETSGRGNEQFF
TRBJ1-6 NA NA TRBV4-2 TGTGCCAGCAGCCAAGATCAAAATAATTCACCCCTCCACTTT CASSQDQNNSPLHF
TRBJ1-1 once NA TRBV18 TGTGCCAGCTCACTCGACAACATTGCGGTAGGCACTGAAGCTTTCTTT CASSLDNIAVGTEAFF
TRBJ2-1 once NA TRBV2 TGTGCCAGCAGGGTCAGCGTGGGGTCCTACAATGAGCAGTTCTTC CASRVSVGSYNEQFF
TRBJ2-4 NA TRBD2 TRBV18 TGTGCCAGCTCACCGGGCGGGGCCGGGGGGTACATTCAGTACTTC CASSPGGAGGYIQYF
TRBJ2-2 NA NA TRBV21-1 TGTGCCAGCAGTACCAAGTGGAGCGGGAAGAACACCGGGGAGCTGTTTTTT CASSTKWSGKNTGELFF
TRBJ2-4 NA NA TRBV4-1 TGCGCCAGCAGCCAAGAAGGATTACCCCTAGCCAAAAACATTCAGTACTTC CASSQEGLPLAKNIQYF
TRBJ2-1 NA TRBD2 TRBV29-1 TGCAGCGTTGAAGGCGGTAGCGGGAACTACAATGAGCAGTTCTTC CSVEGGSGNYNEQFF